Here is one T cell receptor beta chain with its context. Its antigen remains unidentified. Researchers ran the PCR with 60 Vbeta and 13 Jbeta primers. Here immunoSEQ multiplex PCR was the method, and the copy in TCRdb shows in-frame clones only, minus some. Among fewer than 150,000 clones listed, 80% were seen once. V lost 0 bases, J lost 4 bases, and 4 bases stayed unmatched. This CDR3 has 15 amino acids. The germline gives CDR1 SGHDT, CDR2 YYEEEE. The entry originates in a study of cytomegalovirus exposure and HLA in healthy donors. The study, taken as a whole, reports: In an earlier analysis, in approximately 630 donors, most V segments appeared productive either ~87% or ~30% of the time. Several V segments, TRBV6-2 and TRBV6-3 among them, could not be told apart and were dropped. Beyond CMV serostatus, there was no information to go on about immune exposure.

The chain couples TRBV5-6 to TRBJ2-5, with TRBD2 matching over 9 bases. Sequenced input: PBMCs. The TCR comes from a female donor in good health and CMV-seropositive. Written as DNA, the CDR3 is TGTGCCAGCAGCTTGGTGCGGGGGGGCAGAGAGACCCAGTACTTC. Its translation: CASSLVRGGRETQYF.